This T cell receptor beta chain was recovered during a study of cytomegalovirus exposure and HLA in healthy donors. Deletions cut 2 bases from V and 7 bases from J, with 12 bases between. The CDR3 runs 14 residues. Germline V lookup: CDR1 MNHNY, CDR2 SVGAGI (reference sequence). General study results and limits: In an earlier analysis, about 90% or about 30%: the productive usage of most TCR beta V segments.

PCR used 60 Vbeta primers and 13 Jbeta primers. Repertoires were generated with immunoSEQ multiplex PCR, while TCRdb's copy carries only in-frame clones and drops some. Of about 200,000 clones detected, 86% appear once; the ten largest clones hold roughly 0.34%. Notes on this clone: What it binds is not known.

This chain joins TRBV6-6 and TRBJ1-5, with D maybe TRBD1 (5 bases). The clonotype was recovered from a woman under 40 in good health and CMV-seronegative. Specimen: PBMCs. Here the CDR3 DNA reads TGTGCCAGCAGTTACGGGCCAGGGAGGCAGCCCCAGCATTTT. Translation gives CASSYGPGRQPQHF.